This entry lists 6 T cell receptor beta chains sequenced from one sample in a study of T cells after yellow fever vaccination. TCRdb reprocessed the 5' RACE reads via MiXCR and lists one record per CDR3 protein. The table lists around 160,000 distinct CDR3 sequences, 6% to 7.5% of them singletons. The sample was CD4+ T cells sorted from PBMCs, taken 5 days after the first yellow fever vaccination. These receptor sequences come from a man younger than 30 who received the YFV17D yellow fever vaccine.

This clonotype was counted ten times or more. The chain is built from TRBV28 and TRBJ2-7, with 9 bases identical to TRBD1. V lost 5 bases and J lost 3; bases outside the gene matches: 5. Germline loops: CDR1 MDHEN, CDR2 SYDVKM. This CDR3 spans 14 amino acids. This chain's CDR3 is CASSRTGAGYEQYV. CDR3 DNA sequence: TGTGCCAGCAGTCGGACAGGGGCTGGCTACGAGCAGTACGTC.

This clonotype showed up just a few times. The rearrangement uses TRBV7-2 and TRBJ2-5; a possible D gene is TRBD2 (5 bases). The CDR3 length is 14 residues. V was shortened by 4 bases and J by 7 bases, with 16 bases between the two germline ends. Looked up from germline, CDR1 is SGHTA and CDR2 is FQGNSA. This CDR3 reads CASSSGGTSRTQYF. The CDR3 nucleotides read TGTGCCAGCAGCTCAGGAGGTACCTCCCGGACCCAGTACTTC.

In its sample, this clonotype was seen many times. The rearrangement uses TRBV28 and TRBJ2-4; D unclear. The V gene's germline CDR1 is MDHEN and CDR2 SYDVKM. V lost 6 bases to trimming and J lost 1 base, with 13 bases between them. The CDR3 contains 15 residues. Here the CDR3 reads CASSPSGEAKNIQYF. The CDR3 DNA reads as TGTGCCAGCAGCCCGTCCGGCGAGGCCAAAAACATTCAGTACTTC.

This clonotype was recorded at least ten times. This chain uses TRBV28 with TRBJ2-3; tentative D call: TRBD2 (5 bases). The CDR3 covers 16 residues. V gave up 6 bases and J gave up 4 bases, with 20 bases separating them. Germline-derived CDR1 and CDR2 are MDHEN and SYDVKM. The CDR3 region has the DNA TGTGCCAGCAGATCTGGAGGACGCGGGTTAGCAGATACGCAGTATTTT. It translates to CASRSGGRGLADTQYF.

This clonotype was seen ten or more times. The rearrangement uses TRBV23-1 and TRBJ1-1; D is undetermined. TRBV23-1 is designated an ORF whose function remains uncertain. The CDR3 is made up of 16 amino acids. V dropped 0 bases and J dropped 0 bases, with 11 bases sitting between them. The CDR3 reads CASSQSRSSMNTEAFF. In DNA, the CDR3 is TGCGCCAGCAGTCAATCGCGGAGTTCCATGAACACTGAAGCTTTCTTT.

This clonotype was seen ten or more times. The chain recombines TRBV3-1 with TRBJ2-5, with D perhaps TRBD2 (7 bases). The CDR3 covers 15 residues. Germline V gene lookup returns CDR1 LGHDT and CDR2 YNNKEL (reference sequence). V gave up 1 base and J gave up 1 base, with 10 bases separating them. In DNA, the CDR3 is TGTGCCAGCAGCCAAGCGGGGGGCCGCCAAGAGACCCAGTACTTC. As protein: CASSQAGGRQETQYF.